The 20 T cell receptor beta chains presented below share a single source sample, sequenced in a study of shared clonotypes between healthy human individuals. Clones were sequenced by immunoSEQ multiplex PCR, and TCRdb holds only the in-frame ones, with some missing. The sample includes about 2 million clones, roughly 94% of them seen just once. Naive CD8 cells, CD45RO-negative and positively selected for CCR7, excluded terminally differentiated effector memory CD45RA+ cells. Sequencing was carried out using naive CD8+ T cells sorted from blood. The receptors were gathered from a young man in good health.

The chain joins TRBV19 to TRBJ1-2; no definite D call. The V gene's germline CDR1 is LNHDA and CDR2 SQIVND (reference sequence). The CDR3 is 12 residues long. Trimming took 1 base from V and 3 from J, leaving 3 bases between them. CDR3 loop: CASSIAHYGYTF. CDR3 nucleotides: TGTGCCAGTAGTATAGCGCACTATGGCTACACCTTC.

V and J are TRBV29-1 and TRBJ2-7; maybe TRBD2 (6 bases). Germline V gene sequence: CDR1 SQVTM, CDR2 ANQGSEA. The CDR3 has 15 residues. V lost 0 bases and J lost 2, with 14 bases in between. As DNA, the CDR3 is TGCAGCGTTGAAGATGAGGCGGGAAGCCCCTACGAGCAGTACTTC. As protein: CSVEDEAGSPYEQYF.

With regard to this clone: The same CDR3 is also encoded by other DNA sequences in this sample. The chain carries TRBV5-1 and TRBJ2-1, with no clear D. The CDR3 loop spans 13 amino acids. Trimming stripped 1 base from V and 7 bases from J, with 9 bases between. The germline V gene has CDR1 SGHRS and CDR2 YFSETQ. The CDR3, as DNA: TGCGCCAGCAGCTTGCCCCCTGGGAATGAGCAGTTCTTC. As protein: CASSLPPGNEQFF.

The rearrangement joins TRBV27 to TRBJ2-5; 8 positions match TRBD1. After removal of 4 bases from V and 4 bases from J, the junction contained 8 bases not matched to a gene. The CDR3 length is 15 residues. Per the germline V gene, CDR1 is MNHEY and CDR2 is SMNVEV (reference sequence). The CDR3 coding sequence is TGTGCCAGCAGTTGGGCAGGGGGCGAGGGAGAGACCCAGTACTTC. It specifies CASSWAGGEGETQYF.

The chain uses TRBV15 and TRBJ2-7; TRBD1 matches at 7 bases. The V and J ends lost 1 base and 4 bases, in that order; junction bases with no gene match: 13. The germline gives CDR1 LNHNV, CDR2 YYDKDF (reference sequence). The CDR3 has 17 amino acids. This chain's CDR3 is CATSRGPAQGSVYEQYF. In DNA form, the CDR3 reads TGTGCCACCAGCAGAGGCCCCGCACAGGGGTCCGTTTACGAGCAGTACTTC.

The chain recombines TRBV27 with TRBJ1-1; TRBD1 might be the D (6 bases). Trimming removed 5 bases from V and 3 bases from J, with 10 bases in between. Per germline, CDR1 MNHEY and CDR2 SMNVEV (reference sequence). This CDR3 comprises 13 residues. CDR3 in amino acids: CASSLDSYTEAFF. The CDR3 DNA reads TGTGCCAGCAGTCTGGACAGCTACACTGAAGCTTTCTTT.

The gene calls are TRBV28 and TRBJ1-5, with a tentative D call TRBD1 (6 bases). CDR1 and CDR2 (germline): MDHEN, SYDVKM. The CDR3 is 12 residues long. Trimming took 6 bases from V and 9 from J, leaving 12 bases between them. CDR3 sequence: CASSQGTPPQHF. CDR3 nucleotide sequence: TGTGCCAGCAGCCAGGGGACCCCGCCCCAGCATTTT.

V gene TRBV5-8 combines with J gene TRBJ1-5; 7 nucleotides line up with TRBD1. Germline V lookup: CDR1 SGHTS, CDR2 YDEGEE. J gave up 0 bases and V 4 bases, and 4 bases lay outside the gene matches. The CDR3 has 15 residues. The CDR3 sequence is CASSTGTDSNQPQHF. In nucleotides, the CDR3 is TGTGCCAGCAGCACCGGGACAGATAGCAATCAGCCCCAGCATTTT.

The V call is TRBV6-5, the J call TRBJ1-2; the match to TRBD1 covers 7 bases. With 4 bases clipped from V and 6 bases from J, the junction kept 8 bases outside the gene matches. CDR1 and CDR2 (germline): MNHEY, SVGAGI. There are 14 residues in the CDR3. The CDR3 region has the DNA TGTGCCAGCAGTTTCGAGGAGGGGGCGAATGGCTACACCTTC. Translation gives CASSFEEGANGYTF.

The V and J genes are TRBV2 and TRBJ1-1, with D tentatively TRBD1 (6 bases). V was shortened by 4 bases and J by 11 bases, with 8 bases between the two germline ends. There are 10 residues in the CDR3. From germline, CDR1 is SNHLY and CDR2 FYNNEI. Here the CDR3 reads CASSGTAAFF. Here the CDR3 DNA reads TGTGCCAGCAGTGGGACAGCGGCTTTCTTT.

The chain is built from TRBV27 and TRBJ2-7, with TRBD2 matching over 9 bases. V lost 5 bases and J lost 2; bases outside the gene matches: 13. CDR3 length: 17 residues. The germline gives CDR1 MNHEY, CDR2 SMNVEV (reference sequence). Here the CDR3 reads CASSPSYLAGPPYEQYF. In nucleotides, the CDR3 is TGTGCCAGCAGTCCCTCTTATCTAGCGGGACCACCCTACGAGCAGTACTTC.

The rearrangement joins TRBV2 to TRBJ2-3; perhaps TRBD1 as D (6 bases). V was shortened by 4 bases and J by 5 bases, with 19 bases between the two germline ends. Looked up from germline, CDR1 is SNHLY and CDR2 is FYNNEI. The CDR3 is 16 residues long. CDR3 nucleotides: TGTGCCAGCAGTGGAGGGGGTCGACAGGCGGGAGATACGCAGTATTTT. Protein sequence: CASSGGGRQAGDTQYF.

This sequence joins TRBV27 and TRBJ2-5; TRBD2 is a possible D gene (7 bases). Trimming removed 8 bases from V and 5 bases from J, with 18 bases in between. Germline loops: CDR1 MNHEY, CDR2 SMNVEV (reference sequence). The CDR3 has 14 residues. DNA for the CDR3: TGTGCCAGCCGTAGGGGGGGGGCGTGGGAGACCCAGTACTTC. Protein product: CASRRGGAWETQYF.

In the case of this clone: In the same sample, other DNA sequences code for this CDR3. The J gene is TRBJ2-2, the V gene TRBV13; D unresolved. The CDR3 is 14 residues long. Trimming cost V 1 base and J 3 bases, with 6 bases left between them. Germline V gives CDR1 PRHDT, CDR2 FYEKMQ (reference sequence). CDR3 sequence (DNA): TGTGCCAGCAGCTTAGTCCGGGACACCGGGGAGCTGTTTTTT. It yields the protein CASSLVRDTGELFF.

The chain joins TRBV29-1 to TRBJ2-7; 8 positions match TRBD2. CDR1 is SQVTM and CDR2 is ANQGSEA in the germline V gene. Unmatched junction bases numbered 7, after V lost 5 bases and J lost 4 bases. This CDR3 contains 13 residues. In DNA form, the CDR3 reads TGCAGCGTTCGGGGGGGGAGTGGGTACGAGCAGTACTTC. Translation: CSVRGGSGYEQYF.

The J gene is TRBJ1-1, the V gene TRBV5-1; 12 bases align to TRBD1. The CDR3 covers 15 residues. The germline V gene has CDR1 SGHRS and CDR2 YFSETQ. V dropped 4 bases and J dropped 1; count of bases not matched to a gene: 2. The CDR3 here is CASSPGQGANTEAFF. The CDR3 DNA follows: TGCGCCAGCAGCCCGGGACAGGGGGCGAACACTGAAGCTTTCTTT. The whole variable domain, filled in from reference TRBV5-1 and TRBJ1-1, reads KAGVTQTPRYLIKTRGQQVTLSCSPISGHRSVSWYQQTPGQGLQFLFEYFSETQRNKGNFPGRFSGRQFSNSRSEMNVSTLELGDSALYLCASSPGQGANTEAFFGQGTRLTVV.

This sequence joins TRBV7-9 and TRBJ1-4; D is uncertain. This CDR3 spans 13 amino acids. Germline lookup yields CDR1 SEHNR and CDR2 FQNEAQ (reference sequence). Trimming cost V 6 bases and J 7 bases, with 12 bases left between them. The CDR3 DNA sequence: TGTGCCAGCAGACCATGGGATGTTGAAAAACTGTTTTTT. Its protein is CASRPWDVEKLFF.

This chain links TRBV9 with TRBJ2-7; 9 nucleotides match TRBD2. The germline V gene has CDR1 SGDLS and CDR2 YYNGEE. V was pared by 4 bases and J by 5 bases, with 13 bases of the junction left unmatched. This CDR3 is built from 16 residues. The CDR3 DNA reads TGTGCCAGCAGCCCGTTAGCGGGAGAGTCCGTCGACGAGCAGTACTTC. Amino acids: CASSPLAGESVDEQYF.

The chain recombines TRBV19 with TRBJ2-7; D is uncertain. Germline CDR1 LNHDA, CDR2 SQIVND (reference sequence). The CDR3 totals 13 residues. V was shortened by 10 bases and J by 2 bases, with 15 bases between the two germline ends. The chain's CDR3 is CATSVQYTYEQYF. CDR3 DNA sequence: TGTGCCACCTCAGTACAGTACACCTACGAGCAGTACTTC.

A word on this clone: Other nucleotide sequences in the sample specify the same CDR3. This rearrangement joins TRBV9 to TRBJ1-1; D might be TRBD1 (5 bases). V was trimmed by 0 bases and J by 0 bases, leaving 9 bases between them. CDR1 SGDLS and CDR2 YYNGEE come from the germline V gene. CDR3 length equals 15 residues. CDR3 region: CASSVVEGMNTEAFF. CDR3 DNA: TGTGCCAGCAGCGTAGTGGAGGGGATGAACACTGAAGCTTTCTTT.